A selection of T cell receptor beta chains follows, all from one sample in a study of blood T cell repertoires in COVID-19. TCRdb keeps only in-frame clones here, not all; method: immunoSEQ multiplex PCR. Found here are about 160,000 clones, around four fifths of them singletons; the top ten hold roughly 7.3%. Material: PBMCs or T cells enriched from blood (not recorded which). These receptors all stem from a woman aged 45-65 years who had recovered from COVID-19. CDR3s include the opening cysteine and the closing phenylalanine or tryptophan. Each record gives: J gene, V gene, CDR3 protein.

J gene: TRBJ1-2
V gene: TRBV6-5
CDR3 protein: CASSSPQGALGYTF

J gene: TRBJ2-3
V gene: TRBV21-1
CDR3 protein: CASSSRGDSTDTQYF

J gene: TRBJ2-3
V gene: TRBV11-2
CDR3 protein: CASSPSGGYTQYF

J gene: TRBJ2-1
V gene: TRBV5-6
CDR3 protein: CASSQQGQGKWNEQFF

J gene: TRBJ2-5
V gene: TRBV15
CDR3 protein: CATTGTSGGANLKETQYF

J gene: TRBJ2-1
V gene: TRBV11-2
CDR3 protein: CASSFKESSYNEQFF

J gene: TRBJ1-1
V gene: TRBV7-2
CDR3 protein: CASSFRPGGRSEAFF

J gene: TRBJ1-2
V gene: TRBV6-5
CDR3 protein: CASRPGTATNYGYTF

J gene: TRBJ2-3
V gene: TRBV2
CDR3 protein: CASRGRMNTDTQYF

J gene: TRBJ2-1
V gene: TRBV5-5
CDR3 protein: CASSFLAGNNEQFF

J gene: TRBJ1-1
V gene: TRBV11-3
CDR3 protein: CASSLDGRKNTEAFF

J gene: TRBJ2-1
V gene: TRBV28
CDR3 protein: CASSRPGTGDGNEQFF

J gene: TRBJ1-5
V gene: TRBV7-9
CDR3 protein: CASSLAGDSNQPQHF

J gene: TRBJ2-1
V gene: TRBV3-1/TRBV3-2
CDR3 protein: CASSQTSGRTYNEQFF

J gene: TRBJ1-5
V gene: TRBV28
CDR3 protein: CASSVDRGGSNQPQHF

J gene: TRBJ2-5
V gene: TRBV29-1
CDR3 protein: CSVETFGVQETQYF

J gene: TRBJ2-1
V gene: TRBV19
CDR3 protein: CASSINAGYPYNEQFF

J gene: TRBJ1-1
V gene: TRBV3-1/TRBV3-2
CDR3 protein: CASSRQGHRGNTEAFF

J gene: TRBJ2-7
V gene: TRBV11-3
CDR3 protein: CASSLGHSYEQYF

J gene: TRBJ2-1
V gene: TRBV9
CDR3 protein: CASSAGTSGGDEQFF

J gene: TRBJ1-1
V gene: TRBV5-1
CDR3 protein: CASSPYGQTEAFF

J gene: TRBJ2-7
V gene: TRBV19
CDR3 protein: CASSGDRSYEQYF